Reported below is one T cell receptor beta chain. No antigen is known for it. These data belong to a study of cytomegalovirus exposure and HLA in healthy donors. Study conclusions and caveats: It was in a later analysis that TCR association rates were seen to vary by HLA locus, highest for DRB1 and lowest for HLA-C. Altogether, 164 TCR beta chains were recorded as cytomegalovirus-associated. No immune exposure information besides CMV serostatus was available.

Trimming at V came to 3 bases and at J to 8 bases, leaving 1 base not matched to a gene. The CDR3 is 12 residues long. In germline, CDR1 is MGHDK, CDR2 SYGVNS. The PCR ran on 60 Vbeta and 13 Jbeta primers. Profiled with immunoSEQ multiplex PCR; TCRdb holds only in-frame clones, not every one. The sample shows 120,000 to 150,000 clones, around 79% of them seen only once. This sequence joins TRBV25-1 and TRBJ2-1; TRBD2 aligns across 7 bases. Sequencing input: PBMCs. This receptor was identified in a male donor in good health and CMV-seronegative. The CDR3: CASSEGGDEQFF. The CDR3 DNA follows: TGTGCCAGCAGTGAGGGGGGGGATGAGCAGTTCTTC.